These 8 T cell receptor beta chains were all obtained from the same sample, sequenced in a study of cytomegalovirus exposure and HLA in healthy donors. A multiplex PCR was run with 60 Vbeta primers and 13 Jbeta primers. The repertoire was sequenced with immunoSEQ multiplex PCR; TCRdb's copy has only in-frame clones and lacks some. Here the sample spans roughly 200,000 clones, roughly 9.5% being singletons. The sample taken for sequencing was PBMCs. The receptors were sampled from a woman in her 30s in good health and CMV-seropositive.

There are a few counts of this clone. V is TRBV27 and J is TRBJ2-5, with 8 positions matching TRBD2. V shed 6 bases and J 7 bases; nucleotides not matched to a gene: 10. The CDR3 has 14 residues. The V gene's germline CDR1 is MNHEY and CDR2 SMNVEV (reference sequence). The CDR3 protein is CASSLNSGTGTQYF. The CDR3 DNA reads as TGTGCCAGCAGCCTTAATAGCGGGACGGGGACCCAGTACTTC.

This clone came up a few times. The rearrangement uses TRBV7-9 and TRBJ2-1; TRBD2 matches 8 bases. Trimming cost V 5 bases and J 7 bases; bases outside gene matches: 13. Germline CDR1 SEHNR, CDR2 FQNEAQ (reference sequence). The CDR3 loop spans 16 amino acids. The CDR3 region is CASSIKREPLKNEQFF. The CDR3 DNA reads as TGTGCCAGCAGCATCAAGCGGGAGCCCCTCAAGAATGAGCAGTTCTTC.

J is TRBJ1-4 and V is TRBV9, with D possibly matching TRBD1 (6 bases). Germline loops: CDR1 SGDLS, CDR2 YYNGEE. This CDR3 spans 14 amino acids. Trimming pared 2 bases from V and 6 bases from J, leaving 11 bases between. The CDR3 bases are TGTGCCAGCAGCGTTGGCCAGGGGTATGAAAAACTGTTTTTT. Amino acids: CASSVGQGYEKLFF.

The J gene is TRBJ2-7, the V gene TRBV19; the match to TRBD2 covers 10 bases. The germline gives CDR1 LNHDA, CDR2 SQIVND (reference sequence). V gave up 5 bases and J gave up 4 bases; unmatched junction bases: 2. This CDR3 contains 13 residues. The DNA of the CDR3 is TGTGCCAGTAGTTGGACTAGCGGTTACGAGCAGTACTTC. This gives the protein CASSWTSGYEQYF.

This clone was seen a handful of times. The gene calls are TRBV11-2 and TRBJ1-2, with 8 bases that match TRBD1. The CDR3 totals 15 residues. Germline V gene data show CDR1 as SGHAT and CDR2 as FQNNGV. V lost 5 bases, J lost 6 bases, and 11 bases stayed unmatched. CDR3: CASSRDPGGGDGYTF. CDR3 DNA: TGTGCCAGCAGCCGTGACCCAGGGGGCGGGGATGGCTACACCTTC.

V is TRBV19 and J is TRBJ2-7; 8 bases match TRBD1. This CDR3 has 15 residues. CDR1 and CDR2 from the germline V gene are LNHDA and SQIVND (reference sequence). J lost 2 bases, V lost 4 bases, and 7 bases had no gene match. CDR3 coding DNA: TGTGCCAGTAGTACCCCGGGACAGGCCGCCTACGAGCAGTACTTC. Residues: CASSTPGQAAYEQYF. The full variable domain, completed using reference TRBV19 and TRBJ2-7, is DGGITQSPKYLFRKEGQNVTLSCEQNLNHDAMYWYRQDPGQGLRLIYYSQIVNDFQKGDIAEGYSVSREKKESFPLTVTSAQKNPTAFYLCASSTPGQAAYEQYFGPGTRLTVT.

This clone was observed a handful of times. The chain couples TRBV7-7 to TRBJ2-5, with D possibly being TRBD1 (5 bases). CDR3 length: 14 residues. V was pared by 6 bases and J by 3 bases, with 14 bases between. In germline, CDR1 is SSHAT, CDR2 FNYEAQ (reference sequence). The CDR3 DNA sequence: TGTGCCAGCAGTCCCTATGGGGCGGAAGAGACCCAGTACTTC. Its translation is CASSPYGAEETQYF. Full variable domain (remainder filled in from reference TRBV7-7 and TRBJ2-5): GAGVSQSPRYKVTKRGQDVTLRCDPISSHATLYWYQQALGQGPEFLTYFNYEAQPDKSGLPSDRFSAERPEGSISTLTIQRTEQRDSAMYRCASSPYGAEETQYFGPGTRLLVL.

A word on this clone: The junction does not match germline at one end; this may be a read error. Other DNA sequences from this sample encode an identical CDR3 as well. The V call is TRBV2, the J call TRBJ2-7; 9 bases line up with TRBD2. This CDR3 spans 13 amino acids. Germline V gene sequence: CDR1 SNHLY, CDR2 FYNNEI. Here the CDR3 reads CASSEAGGGEQYF. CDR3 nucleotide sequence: TGTGCCAGCAGCGAAGCGGGGGGAGGCGAGCAGTACTTC.